This T cell receptor (beta chain) was recorded in a study of T-cell reconstitution after alpha-beta-depleted transplantation in children. V was pared by 1 base and J by 5 bases, with 12 bases between. CDR1 is DFQATT and CDR2 is SNEGSKA in the germline V gene (reference sequence). CDR3 length equals 14 residues. This clonotype has a handful of counts. Antigen specificity is unknown. TCRbeta library construction was performed incorporating unique molecular identifiers. Each CDR3 protein gets one entry after TCRdb re-called the PCR reads with MiXCR. The sample carries over 150,000 distinct CDR3 sequences, roughly 7% recorded once. General observations from the study: Expanded graft clones numbering several hundred reportedly gave rise to alpha-beta T cells about two months after transplant. A year had passed since transplant, and T-cell counts and diversity by then came mostly from newly produced T cells.

The sequencing used PBMCs, collected before TCRalphabeta/CD19-depleted stem cell transplant. This receptor was identified in a boy between 2 and 10 years old with acute lymphoblastic leukemia, due to receive a stem cell transplant. The chain links TRBV20-1 to TRBJ1-5; a weak D match, TRBD1 (6 bases). DNA for the CDR3: TGCAGTGCTAGAGGGACAGAACCTTATCAGCCCCAGCATTTT. Translation gives CSARGTEPYQPQHF.